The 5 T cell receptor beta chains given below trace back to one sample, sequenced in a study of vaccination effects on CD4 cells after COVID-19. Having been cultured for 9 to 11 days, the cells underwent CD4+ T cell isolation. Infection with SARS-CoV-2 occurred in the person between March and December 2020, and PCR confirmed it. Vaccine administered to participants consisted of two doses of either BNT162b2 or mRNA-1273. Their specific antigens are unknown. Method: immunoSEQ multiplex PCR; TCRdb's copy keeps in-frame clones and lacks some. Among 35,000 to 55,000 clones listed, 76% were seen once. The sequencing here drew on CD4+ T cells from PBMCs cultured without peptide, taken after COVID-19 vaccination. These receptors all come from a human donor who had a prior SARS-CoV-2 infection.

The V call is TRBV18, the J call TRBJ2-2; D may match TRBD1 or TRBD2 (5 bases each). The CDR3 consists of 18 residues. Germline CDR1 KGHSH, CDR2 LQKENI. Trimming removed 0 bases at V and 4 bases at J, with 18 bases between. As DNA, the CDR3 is TGTGCCAGCTCACCACCGTTATCGCTAGTGAGGGGCACCGGGGAGCTGTTTTTT. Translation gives CASSPPLSLVRGTGELFF.

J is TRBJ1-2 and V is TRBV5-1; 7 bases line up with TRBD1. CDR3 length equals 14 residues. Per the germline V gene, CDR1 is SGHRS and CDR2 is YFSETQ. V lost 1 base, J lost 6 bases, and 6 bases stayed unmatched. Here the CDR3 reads CASSLNGQEDGYTF. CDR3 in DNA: TGCGCCAGCAGCTTGAACGGACAGGAGGATGGCTACACCTTC.

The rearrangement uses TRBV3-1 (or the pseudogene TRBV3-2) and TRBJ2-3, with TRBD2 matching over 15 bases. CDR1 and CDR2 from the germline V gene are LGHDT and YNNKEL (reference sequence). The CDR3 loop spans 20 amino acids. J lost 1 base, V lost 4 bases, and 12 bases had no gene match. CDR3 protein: CASSPDWTSGGAGGTDTQYF. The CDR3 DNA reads TGTGCCAGCAGCCCCGACTGGACTAGCGGGGGGGCCGGTGGCACAGATACGCAGTATTTT.

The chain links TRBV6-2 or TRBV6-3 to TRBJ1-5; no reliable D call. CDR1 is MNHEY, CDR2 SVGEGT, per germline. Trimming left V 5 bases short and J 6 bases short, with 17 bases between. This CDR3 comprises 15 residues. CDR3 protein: CASSAFGRMIQPQHF. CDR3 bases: TGTGCCAGCAGTGCCTTTGGCAGGATGATTCAGCCCCAGCATTTT.

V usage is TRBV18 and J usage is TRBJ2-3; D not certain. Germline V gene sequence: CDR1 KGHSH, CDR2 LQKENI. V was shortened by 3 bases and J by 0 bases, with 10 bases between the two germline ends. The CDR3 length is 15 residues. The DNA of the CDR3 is TGTGCCAGCTCACCGACCGTAACTAGCACAGATACGCAGTATTTT. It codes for CASSPTVTSTDTQYF.